This is a list of T cell receptor beta chains from one sample in a study of post-analysis software for immune sequencing data. MiXCR was run by TCRdb on the PCR reads, yielding one entry per CDR3 protein. The sample has 150,000 or so distinct CDR3 sequences, under 40% seen once. Sequenced material: blood, taken after autologous hematopoietic stem cell transplantation. The source is a girl between 10 and 17 years old with multiple sclerosis. Each CDR3 is given without its conserved first and last residue. The D gene is left open where the match is weak.

D	V	J	CDR3
.	TRBV20-1	TRBJ1-1	SASSRDTEAF
.	TRBV20-1	TRBJ1-2	SASPNLRDGYT
.	TRBV5-1	TRBJ2-5	ASSFAQWGETQY
TRBD1	TRBV10-3	TRBJ1-1	AIRGDRGATEAF
TRBD2	TRBV13	TRBJ2-1	ASSTDRVEREGHYNEQF
TRBD1	TRBV27	TRBJ2-2	ASRPRGPNTGELF
.	TRBV9	TRBJ2-3	ASSPRGLVDTQY
.	TRBV20-1	.	SARTSGNYEQY
.	TRBV13	TRBJ1-1	ASSLRTRMNTEAF
.	TRBV28	TRBJ2-3	ASSSGGLTDTQY